One sample yielded the 32 T cell receptor beta chains listed below, sequenced in a study of T cell repertoires in cytomegalovirus infection. TCRdb analysed the reads with MiXCR anew, one entry per CDR3 protein. The data show 250,000 to 300,000 distinct CDR3 sequences, approximately 9.1% seen once. Sequencing was performed on PBMCs. Receptor source: a human donor in good health (CMV status not recorded). Some clones in this sample may be carry-over from other donors' samples.

The rearrangement links TRBV30 to TRBJ2-5; D is uncertain. The CDR3 length is 12 residues. In germline, CDR1 is GTSNPN, CDR2 SVGIG (reference sequence). Trimming stripped 4 bases from V and 0 bases from J, with 6 bases between. In DNA, the CDR3 is TGTGCCTGGACGAGTAACCAAGAGACCCAGTACTTC. Its translation: CAWTSNQETQYF.

This clonotype has more than one count but fewer than ten. The chain carries TRBV20-1 and TRBJ2-1, with 7 positions matching TRBD2. CDR1 DFQATT and CDR2 SNEGSKA come from the germline V gene (reference sequence). J was trimmed by 5 bases and V by 6 bases; bases with no gene match: 7. CDR3 length: 13 residues. CDR3 in amino acids: CSAGTNRHNEQFF. The CDR3 DNA reads as TGCAGTGCGGGGACTAACCGACACAATGAGCAGTTCTTC.

This clonotype was recorded many times. This chain joins TRBV12-3 or TRBV12-4 and TRBJ2-5; D is unresolved. The ends were cut back, 5 bases at V and 2 bases at J, with 12 bases in the middle. The CDR3 has 14 amino acids. The CDR3 sequence is CASSVQVGQETQYF. The CDR3 DNA is TGTGCCAGCAGTGTACAAGTGGGGCAAGAGACCCAGTACTTC.

This clonotype was seen many times. The J gene is TRBJ1-5, the V gene TRBV6-2 or TRBV6-3; 8 bases are shared with TRBD1. CDR1 MNHEY and CDR2 SVGEGT come from the germline V gene. Trimming took 0 bases from V and 3 from J; bases not matched to a gene: 7. There are 17 residues in the CDR3. The CDR3 sequence is CASSYSGTGGYNQPQHF. The CDR3 nucleotides read TGTGCCAGCAGTTACTCTGGGACAGGAGGATACAATCAGCCCCAGCATTTT.

This clonotype was seen many times. The V and J genes are TRBV6-6 and TRBJ2-3; 9 bases are a match to TRBD1. CDR1 MNHNY and CDR2 SVGAGI come from the germline V gene (reference sequence). Trimming at V came to 6 bases and at J to 4 bases, leaving 11 bases not matched to a gene. The CDR3 totals 16 residues. The CDR3 bases are TGTGCCAGCAGAGAGGCGCCGGGACAGGGCCCAGATACGCAGTATTTT. It encodes CASREAPGQGPDTQYF.

CDR3 protein: CASTYSHGRQSGNTIYF. CDR3 DNA sequence: TGTGCCAGCACCTACTCCCACGGGAGGCAGTCTGGAAACACCATATATTTT. The rearrangement joins TRBV28 to TRBJ1-3; D gene uncertain. The CDR3 is 17 amino acids. Per germline, CDR1 MDHEN and CDR2 SYDVKM. Trimming took 7 bases from V and 1 from J, leaving 20 bases between them.

This clonotype was seen only a few times. This chain connects TRBV7-3 to TRBJ2-1; the D gene is possibly TRBD1 (5 bases). V was trimmed by 0 bases and J by 6 bases, leaving 9 bases between them. The CDR3 is 14 residues long. Germline V lookup: CDR1 SGHTA, CDR2 FQGTGA. CDR3 nucleotide sequence: TGTGCCAGCAGCTTAACAGGGGTGGGCAATGAGCAGTTCTTC. Its protein product is CASSLTGVGNEQFF.

This clonotype occurred many times. This chain joins TRBV7-9 and TRBJ2-5, with 11 bases fitting TRBD2. Germline V lookup: CDR1 SEHNR, CDR2 FQNEAQ (reference sequence). V shed 5 bases, J shed 9 bases, and the junction held 17 bases outside the gene matches. The CDR3 covers 17 residues. CDR3 coding DNA: TGTGCCAGCAGCCTTAAGGGACTAGCGGTCTCAAAGGAGGCCCAGTACTTC. This encodes CASSLKGLAVSKEAQYF.

The J gene is TRBJ2-1, the V gene TRBV18; TRBD1 might be the D (5 bases). CDR1 is KGHSH, CDR2 LQKENI, per germline. This CDR3 is 12 amino acids long. Trimming removed 5 bases from V and 10 bases from J, with 12 bases in between. The DNA of the CDR3 is TGTGCCAGCTCATCAGTAAACAGGGAGCAGTTCTTC. It encodes CASSSVNREQFF. Complete variable domain (other parts from reference TRBV18 and TRBJ2-1): NAGVMQNPRHLVRRRGQEARLRCSPMKGHSHVYWYRQLPEEGLKFMVYLQKENIIDESGMPKERFSAEFPKEGPSILRIQQVVRGDSAAYFCASSSVNREQFFGPGTRLTVL.

This clonotype was found many times. The chain employs TRBV7-9 and TRBJ1-4; 10 bases line up with TRBD1. Germline V CDR1 and CDR2: SEHNR, FQNEAQ (reference sequence). J lost 3 bases, V lost 5 bases, and 6 bases had no gene match. The CDR3 has 16 amino acids. CDR3 amino acids: CASSAPGQGPNEKLFF. In DNA form, the CDR3 reads TGTGCCAGCAGCGCCCCGGGACAGGGGCCTAATGAAAAACTGTTTTTT.

This clonotype has ten or more counts. The V gene is TRBV7-2, the J gene TRBJ1-2; a weak D match, TRBD1 (6 bases). CDR3 length: 17 amino acids. Looked up from germline, CDR1 is SGHTA and CDR2 is FQGNSA. V was trimmed by 5 bases and J by 0 bases, leaving 19 bases between them. CDR3 nucleotide sequence: TGTGCCAGCAGCATGCACCTCGGACAGTCCCCTAACTATGGCTACACCTTC. It codes for CASSMHLGQSPNYGYTF.

There are many counts of this clonotype. The CDR3 region has the DNA TGTGCCAGCAGCCAGACGGGGGGAGGGAACTACAATGAGCAGTTCTTC. Residues: CASSQTGGGNYNEQFF. The rearrangement joins TRBV7-2 to TRBJ2-1, with 7 positions matching TRBD2. Germline V CDR1 and CDR2: SGHTA, FQGNSA. The V gene end was trimmed by 5 bases and the J gene end by 3 bases; junction bases not matched to a gene: 10. This CDR3 region has 16 residues.

This clonotype was observed many times. CDR3 in DNA: TGTGCCAGCAGCCCTCGGACAGGGGACGGAAACACCATATATTTT. Translation: CASSPRTGDGNTIYF. The genes are TRBV7-8 and TRBJ1-3, with 9 nucleotides matching TRBD1. The germline gives CDR1 SGHVS, CDR2 FQNEAQ. Germline trimming cut 5 bases from V and 4 bases from J; bases unmatched to any gene: 6. This CDR3 contains 15 residues.

This clonotype has more than one count but fewer than ten. The chain carries TRBV20-1 and TRBJ1-2; D gene uncertain. Trimming pared 0 bases from V and 1 base from J, leaving 3 bases between. This CDR3 is 12 amino acids long. Germline assignment: CDR1 DFQATT and CDR2 SNEGSKA (reference sequence). CDR3 amino acids: CSARDHNYGYTF. As DNA, the CDR3 is TGCAGTGCTAGAGACCATAACTATGGCTACACCTTC.

This clonotype has ten or more counts. The rearrangement joins TRBV7-2 to TRBJ2-2, with TRBD2 matching 9 bases. V was pared by 2 bases and J by 6 bases, with 4 bases of the junction left unmatched. The CDR3 has 15 amino acids. Germline CDR1 and CDR2: SGHTA and FQGNSA. The DNA for the CDR3 is TGTGCCAGCAGCTTAACTAGCGGGTTCCCCGGGGAGCTGTTTTTT. Translated, it gives CASSLTSGFPGELFF.

This clonotype has more than one count but fewer than ten. CDR3 DNA: TGTGCCAGCAGGAAAGCGGGAGGGCCCGGGGAGCTGTTTTTT. Its protein is CASRKAGGPGELFF. The V call is TRBV12-3 or TRBV12-4, the J call TRBJ2-2; TRBD2 aligns across 10 bases. The CDR3 sequence is 14 residues long. Germline trimming cut 6 bases from V and 6 bases from J; bases unmatched to any gene: 4.

V and J are TRBV19 and TRBJ2-7; D unclear. V dropped 2 bases and J dropped 0 bases, with 11 bases sitting between them. There are 15 residues in the CDR3. Germline assignment: CDR1 LNHDA and CDR2 SQIVND (reference sequence). In DNA, the CDR3 is TGTGCCAGTAGTATATCACTTCGGAGCTCCTACGAGCAGTACTTC. Its protein is CASSISLRSSYEQYF.

This clonotype was found many times. This chain links TRBV7-2 with TRBJ1-6; D may be TRBD1 (6 bases). Germline V CDR1 and CDR2: SGHTA, FQGNSA. The CDR3 length is 17 residues. Trimming removed 3 bases from V and 6 bases from J, with 18 bases in between. The CDR3 DNA follows: TGTGCCAGCAGCTTTGGGCGGATAGGGGGTCTTAATTCACCCCTCCACTTT. This encodes CASSFGRIGGLNSPLHF. The whole variable domain, remainder taken from reference TRBV7-2 and TRBJ1-6, is GAGVSQSPSNKVTEKGKDVELRCDPISGHTALYWYRQSLGQGLEFLIYFQGNSAPDKSGLPSDRFSAERTGGSVSTLTIQRTQQEDSAVYLCASSFGRIGGLNSPLHFGNGTRLTVT.

This clonotype was observed many times. The J gene is TRBJ1-1, the V gene TRBV4-1, with TRBD1 identical over 7 bases. From germline, CDR1 is MGHRA and CDR2 YSYEKL. V was clipped by 0 bases and J by 3 bases; unmatched bases: 10. The CDR3 has 17 residues. The CDR3 spells CASSQEALTGVDTEAFF. The CDR3 DNA is TGCGCCAGCAGCCAAGAGGCACTTACAGGGGTGGACACTGAAGCTTTCTTT.

The chain recombines TRBV29-1 with TRBJ2-1; D remains ambiguous. Trimming shortened V by 4 bases and J by 3 bases, and 4 bases separated the two germline ends. Germline-derived CDR1 and CDR2 are SQVTM and ANQGSEA. This CDR3 region has 11 residues. The CDR3 region has the DNA TGCAGCGTTGGAGGCTACAATGAGCAGTTCTTC. Amino acid sequence: CSVGGYNEQFF.

At least ten counts were recorded for this clonotype. The V call is TRBV7-2, the J call TRBJ2-1, with 11 positions matching TRBD2. Germline CDR1 reads SGHTA; CDR2 reads FQGNSA. Unmatched junction bases numbered 9, after V lost 5 bases and J lost 9 bases. The CDR3 length is 15 residues. The chain's CDR3 is CASSLRASGGSEQFF. The CDR3 nucleotides read TGTGCCAGCAGCCTACGGGCTAGCGGGGGGAGTGAGCAGTTCTTC.

J is TRBJ2-3 and V is TRBV10-3, with 7 nucleotides matching TRBD2. V shed 4 bases and J 6 bases; nucleotides not matched to a gene: 13. This CDR3 is built from 16 residues. CDR1 is ENHRY and CDR2 is SYGVKD in the germline V gene. The CDR3 reads CAISGWRVGGGDTQYF. The DNA for the CDR3 is TGTGCCATCAGTGGCTGGCGGGTGGGGGGGGGGGATACGCAGTATTTT.

This clonotype was counted between two and nine times. The chain uses TRBV7-6 and TRBJ2-7; D gene uncertain. The CDR3 covers 14 residues. Germline lookup yields CDR1 SGHVS and CDR2 FNYEAQ. Trimming left V 9 bases short and J 0 bases short, with 15 bases between. The CDR3, as DNA: TGTGCCAGTAGACCCGTCACAGTCTCCTACGAGCAGTACTTC. Protein: CASRPVTVSYEQYF.

The V call is TRBV2, the J call TRBJ1-1; no clear D gene. Trimming removed 1 base at V and 0 bases at J, with 9 bases between. This CDR3 contains 15 residues. Germline CDR1 SNHLY, CDR2 FYNNEI. In DNA form, the CDR3 reads TGTGCCAGCAGTGAAGATGAGGGCCTGAACACTGAAGCTTTCTTT. Protein product: CASSEDEGLNTEAFF.

By share, this clonotype counts as medium-sized. The chain is built from TRBV7-2 and TRBJ1-1; 10 nucleotides align to TRBD1. Trimming removed 6 bases from V and 9 bases from J; junction bases left unmatched: 13. Germline CDR1 is SGHTA and CDR2 is FQGNSA. The CDR3 is 15 residues long. CDR3 residues: CASSRTGTGDLKAFF. The CDR3 coding sequence is TGTGCCAGCAGTCGGACCGGGACAGGGGATTTGAAAGCTTTCTTT. Full variable domain (missing parts from reference TRBV7-2 and TRBJ1-1): GAGVSQSPSNKVTEKGKDVELRCDPISGHTALYWYRQSLGQGLEFLIYFQGNSAPDKSGLPSDRFSAERTGGSVSTLTIQRTQQEDSAVYLCASSRTGTGDLKAFFGQGTRLTVV.

The table lists this clonotype with a few counts. The rearrangement uses TRBV6-6 and TRBJ2-3, with D tentatively TRBD1 (5 bases). Germline V gives CDR1 MNHNY, CDR2 SVGAGI (reference sequence). This CDR3 contains 16 residues. Between the trimmed V and J ends, which lost 0 bases and 0 bases, there was a span of 10 bases. The CDR3: CASSYSRQRSTDTQYF. The CDR3 DNA is TGTGCCAGCAGTTACTCGAGACAGAGAAGCACAGATACGCAGTATTTT.

This clonotype was recorded at least ten times. CDR3 coding DNA: TGTGCCAGCAGAAGGGAGGGAATTTCACCCCTCCACTTT. The encoded protein is CASRREGISPLHF. This sequence joins TRBV7-2 and TRBJ1-6; D is ambiguous. In germline, CDR1 is SGHTA, CDR2 FQGNSA. V lost 6 bases, J lost 9 bases, and 12 bases lay in between. The CDR3 sequence is 13 residues long.

This clonotype has ten or more counts. J is TRBJ1-6 and V is TRBV7-2; TRBD1 might be the D (6 bases). The V and J ends lost 1 base and 10 bases respectively, with 14 bases between them. Germline lookup yields CDR1 SGHTA and CDR2 FQGNSA. The CDR3 length is 15 residues. CDR3 protein: CASSLGGGGNSPLHF. The CDR3, as DNA: TGTGCCAGCAGCTTAGGGGGAGGGGGTAACTCACCCCTCCACTTT.

This clonotype was seen repeatedly, ten times or more. The rearrangement links TRBV7-6 to TRBJ2-5; D is uncertain. CDR1 and CDR2 (germline): SGHVS, FNYEAQ. Trimming took off 1 base at V and 5 bases at J, with 17 bases between the two ends. This CDR3 spans 16 amino acids. The DNA for the CDR3 is TGTGCCAGCAGCTTAGAGGGTGGTTATAGATTGGAGACCCAGTACTTC. This encodes CASSLEGGYRLETQYF. The full variable domain, with the rest looked up from reference TRBV7-6 and TRBJ2-5, is GAGVSQSPRYKVTKRGQDVALRCDPISGHVSLYWYRQALGQGPEFLTYFNYEAQQDKSGLPNDRFSAERPEGSISTLTIQRTEQRDSAMYRCASSLEGGYRLETQYFGPGTRLLVL.

The genes are TRBV11-2 and TRBJ2-2; the D gene is possibly TRBD2 (6 bases). The germline gives CDR1 SGHAT, CDR2 FQNNGV. There are 15 residues in the CDR3. Trimming shortened V by 5 bases and J by 6 bases, and 16 bases separated the two germline ends. Here the CDR3 reads CASSPTGVGAGELFF. CDR3 nucleotide sequence: TGTGCCAGCAGCCCCACGGGGGTCGGAGCCGGGGAGCTGTTTTTT.

This clonotype was counted ten times or more. The chain couples TRBV6-1 to TRBJ2-5; D may be TRBD1 (6 bases). The CDR3 is made up of 16 amino acids. V lost 1 base and J 2 bases, leaving 14 bases between the germline ends. Germline CDR1 reads MNHNS; CDR2 reads SASEGT. This CDR3 reads CASSEDQGFGQETQYF. The CDR3 DNA is TGTGCCAGCAGTGAAGACCAGGGGTTTGGGCAAGAGACCCAGTACTTC.

This clonotype appeared many times. This rearrangement joins TRBV6-2 or TRBV6-3 to TRBJ1-5; D is unclear. The CDR3 loop spans 12 amino acids. The ends were cut back, 7 bases at V and 7 bases at J, with 11 bases in the middle. The germline V gene encodes CDR1 MNHEY and CDR2 SVGEGT. The CDR3 nucleotides are TGTGCCAGCAAAGAGGGTGTGCAGCCCCAGCATTTT. Its translation is CASKEGVQPQHF.